Reported below is one T cell receptor beta chain. This receptor's antigen is unknown. Base qualities are missing; no much larger clone stands one base away. These data originate in a study of cytomegalovirus exposure and HLA in healthy donors (dated by TCRdb to the late 2010s). With respect to the entire study: According to a later analysis, the 120 or so validation repertoires were produced on the same platform as the 700 or so repertoires of the first cohort. The study was designed to test whether signatures of past pathogen exposure could be identified by cataloging public T cell receptors. Besides the first cohort of around 700 subjects, a separate validation cohort made up of over a hundred different subjects was used. The study combined high-throughput TCR immunosequencing, statistical association of individual TCRs with disease status, and machine learning to predict cytomegalovirus infection status.

V trim: 6 bases; J trim: 0 bases; unmatched bases: 8. The germline V gene sets CDR1 to MDHEN and CDR2 to SYDVKM. The CDR3 goes from the cysteine to the phenylalanine over 16 residues. The sequence is cut down to CDR3 DNA, 48 bases in frame from base 1. The donors belonged to the validation cohort of roughly 120 subjects, which was separate from the roughly 670-subject first cohort. Study-level results and caveats: A few of the identified cytomegalovirus-associated TCR beta chains were confirmed in vitro to be specific for cytomegalovirus antigens. Most TCR sequences were observed very rarely across donors, whereas some public TCRs were present in many individuals. In the study, some 160 TCR beta chains were listed as associated with cytomegalovirus. Cytomegalovirus status was reported to be diagnosed by the classifier with high specificity and sensitivity in both the original and validation cohorts. Of the cluster scores, about 94% were above 0 in a later analysis, which found that TCRs clustered in the first cohort also tended to co-occur in the 95 to 150 validation repertoires. According to the authors, the approach could potentially be generalized to other disease states and immunological phenotypes. A later analysis had no HLA typing for the validation cohort, so co-occurrence there was scored across all 120 or so repertoires.

The library came from the immunoSEQ multiplex PCR assay. The original methods were these. To diagnose cytomegalovirus status from the catalog of TCR beta chain sequences, a statistical classification framework was built. The table was pulled from immuneACCESS by TCRdb, which kept in-frame rearrangements only. Such tables lose some clones; where checked, under half of the loss comes from unresolved V genes, and the rest has no known cause. The V and J calls and clone size come from that table; D and trimming were worked out from the DNA. Across this sample there are a few hundred thousand clones, with 80% to 90% seen only once. The ten biggest clones cover approximately 1% of the sample.

This TCR was recovered from a young woman in good health and CMV-seronegative. Sequenced sample: PBMCs. This chain is built from TRBV28 and TRBJ1-5; a stretch of 7 junction bases matches TRBD1. The CDR3: CASRWYGTDSNQPQHF. In nucleotide form, the sequence is TGTGCCAGCAGATGGTATGGGACAGATAGCAATCAGCCCCAGCATTTT. Supplemented by the reference TRBV28 and TRBJ1-5 proteins around the CDR3, the complete variable domain is DVKVTQSSRYLVKRTGEKVFLECVQDMDHENMFWYRQDPGLGLRLIYFSYDVKMKEKGDIPEGYSVSREKKERFSLILESASTNQTSMYLCASRWYGTDSNQPQHFGDGTRLSIL.